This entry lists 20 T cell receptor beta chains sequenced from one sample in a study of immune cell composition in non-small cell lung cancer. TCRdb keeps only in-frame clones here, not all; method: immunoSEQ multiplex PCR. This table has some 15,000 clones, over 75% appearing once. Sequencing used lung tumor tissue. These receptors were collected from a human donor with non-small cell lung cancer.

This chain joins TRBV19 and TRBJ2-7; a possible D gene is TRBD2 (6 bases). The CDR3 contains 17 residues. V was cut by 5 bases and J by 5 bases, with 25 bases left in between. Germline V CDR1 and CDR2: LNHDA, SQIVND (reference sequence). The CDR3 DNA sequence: TGTGCCAGTAGTCCTACAGACGGGGGACTCCGCGACCACGAGCAGTACTTC. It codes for CASSPTDGGLRDHEQYF.

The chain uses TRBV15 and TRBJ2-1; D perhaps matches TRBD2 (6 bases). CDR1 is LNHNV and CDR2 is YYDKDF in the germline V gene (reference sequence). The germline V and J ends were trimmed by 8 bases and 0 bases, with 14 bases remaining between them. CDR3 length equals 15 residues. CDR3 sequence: CATAGSPSSYNEQFF. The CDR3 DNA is TGTGCCACCGCGGGGAGCCCCTCCTCCTACAATGAGCAGTTCTTC.

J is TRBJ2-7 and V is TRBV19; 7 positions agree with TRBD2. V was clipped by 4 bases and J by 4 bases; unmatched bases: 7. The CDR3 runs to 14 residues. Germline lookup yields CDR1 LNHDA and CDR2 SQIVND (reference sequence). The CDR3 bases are TGTGCCAGTAGTAGCGGACTAGGGTTGTACGAGCAGTACTTC. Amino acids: CASSSGLGLYEQYF.

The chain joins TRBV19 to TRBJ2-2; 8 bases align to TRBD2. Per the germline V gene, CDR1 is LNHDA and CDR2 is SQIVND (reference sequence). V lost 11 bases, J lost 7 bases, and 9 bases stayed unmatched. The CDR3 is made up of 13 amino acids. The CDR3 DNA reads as TGTGCCGGCGGGACTAGTGGTCGCGGGGAGCTGTTTTTT. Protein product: CAGGTSGRGELFF.

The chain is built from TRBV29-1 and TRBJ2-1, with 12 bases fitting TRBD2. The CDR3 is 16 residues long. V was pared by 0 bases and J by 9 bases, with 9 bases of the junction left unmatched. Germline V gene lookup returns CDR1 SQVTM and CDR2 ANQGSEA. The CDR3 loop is CSVEDRASGRAGEQFF. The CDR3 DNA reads TGCAGCGTTGAAGATCGGGCTAGCGGGAGGGCCGGTGAGCAGTTCTTC.

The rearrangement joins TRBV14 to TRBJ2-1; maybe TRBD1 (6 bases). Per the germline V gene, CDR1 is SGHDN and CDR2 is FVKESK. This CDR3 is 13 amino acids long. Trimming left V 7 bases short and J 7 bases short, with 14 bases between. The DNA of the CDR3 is TGTGCCAGCACCCTATGGGGGCAGAATGAGCAGTTCTTC. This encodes CASTLWGQNEQFF.

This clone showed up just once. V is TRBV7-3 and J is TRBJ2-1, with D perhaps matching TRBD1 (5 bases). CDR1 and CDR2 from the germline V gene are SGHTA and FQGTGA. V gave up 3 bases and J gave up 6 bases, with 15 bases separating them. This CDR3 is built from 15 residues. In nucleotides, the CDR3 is TGTGCCAGCAGCTTGGACACTCAGATATTCAATGAGCAGTTCTTC. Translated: CASSLDTQIFNEQFF.

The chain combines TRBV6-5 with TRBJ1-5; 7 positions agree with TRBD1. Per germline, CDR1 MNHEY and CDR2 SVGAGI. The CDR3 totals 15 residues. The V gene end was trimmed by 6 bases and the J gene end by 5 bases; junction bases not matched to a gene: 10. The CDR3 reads CASRPSYRGYQPQHF. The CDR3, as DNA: TGTGCCAGCAGACCCAGTTACAGGGGATATCAGCCCCAGCATTTT.

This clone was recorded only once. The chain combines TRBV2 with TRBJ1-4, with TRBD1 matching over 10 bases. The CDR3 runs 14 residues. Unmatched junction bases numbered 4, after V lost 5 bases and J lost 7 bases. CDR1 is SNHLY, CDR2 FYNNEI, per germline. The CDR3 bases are TGTGCCAGCAGTAGACAGGGGGCGGTTGAAAAACTGTTTTTT. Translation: CASSRQGAVEKLFF.

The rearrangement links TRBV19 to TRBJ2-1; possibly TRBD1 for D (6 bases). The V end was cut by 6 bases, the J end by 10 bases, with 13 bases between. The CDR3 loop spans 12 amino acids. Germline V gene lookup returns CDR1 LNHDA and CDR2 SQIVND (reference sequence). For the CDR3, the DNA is TGTGCCAGTAGACCAGGGGTCGGGGAGCAGTTCTTC. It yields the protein CASRPGVGEQFF.

The DNA for the CDR3 is TGTGCCAGTAGTATAGATGGGACAGCGGCTGGAAACACCATATATTTT. Translated: CASSIDGTAAGNTIYF. The rearrangement joins TRBV19 to TRBJ1-3, with 7 bases aligning to TRBD1. The V and J ends lost 0 bases and 2 bases, in that order; junction bases with no gene match: 4. Germline assignment: CDR1 LNHDA and CDR2 SQIVND (reference sequence). CDR3 length: 16 amino acids.

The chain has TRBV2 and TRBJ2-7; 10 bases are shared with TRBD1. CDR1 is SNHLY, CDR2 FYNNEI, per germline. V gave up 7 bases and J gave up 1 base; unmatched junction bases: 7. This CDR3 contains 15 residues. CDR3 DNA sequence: TGTGCCAGCATTGGGCGGGACAGGGGTTCCTACGAGCAGTACTTC. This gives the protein CASIGRDRGSYEQYF.

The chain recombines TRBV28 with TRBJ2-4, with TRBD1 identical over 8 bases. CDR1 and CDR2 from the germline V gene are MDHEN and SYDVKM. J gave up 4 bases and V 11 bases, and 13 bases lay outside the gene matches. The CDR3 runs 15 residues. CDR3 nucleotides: TGTGCCGCCCGGAGGGGTACAGGGGGAAAAAACATTCAGTACTTC. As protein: CAARRGTGGKNIQYF.

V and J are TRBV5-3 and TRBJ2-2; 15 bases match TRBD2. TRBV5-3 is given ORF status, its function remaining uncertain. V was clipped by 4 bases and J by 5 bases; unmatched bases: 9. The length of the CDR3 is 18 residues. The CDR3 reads CARSSRTSGRGFTGELFF. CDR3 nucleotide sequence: TGTGCCAGAAGCAGCCGGACTAGCGGGAGGGGGTTTACCGGGGAGCTGTTTTTT.

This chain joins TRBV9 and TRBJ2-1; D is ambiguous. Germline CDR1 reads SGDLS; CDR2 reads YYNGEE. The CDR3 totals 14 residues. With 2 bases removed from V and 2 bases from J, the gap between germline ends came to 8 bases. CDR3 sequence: CASSVERAYNEQFF. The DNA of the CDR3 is TGTGCCAGCAGCGTCGAGCGCGCCTACAATGAGCAGTTCTTC. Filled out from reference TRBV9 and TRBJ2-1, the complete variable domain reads DSGVTQTPKHLITATGQRVTLRCSPRSGDLSVYWYQQSLDQGLQFLIQYYNGEERAKGNILERFSAQQFPDLHSELNLSSLELGDSALYFCASSVERAYNEQFFGPGTRLTVL.

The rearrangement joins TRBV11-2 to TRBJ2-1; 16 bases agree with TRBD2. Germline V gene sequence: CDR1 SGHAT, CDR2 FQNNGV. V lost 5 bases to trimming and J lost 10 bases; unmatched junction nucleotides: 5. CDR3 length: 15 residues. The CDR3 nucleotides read TGTGCCAGCAGCCTGGGACTAGCGGGAGGGGGGGAGCAGTTCTTC. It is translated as CASSLGLAGGGEQFF.

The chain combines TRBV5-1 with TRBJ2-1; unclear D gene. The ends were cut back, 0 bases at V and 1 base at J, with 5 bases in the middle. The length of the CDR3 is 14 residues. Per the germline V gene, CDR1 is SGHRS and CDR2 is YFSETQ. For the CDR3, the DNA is TGCGCCAGCAGCTTGGCGTGGTCCTACAATGAGCAGTTCTTC. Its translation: CASSLAWSYNEQFF.

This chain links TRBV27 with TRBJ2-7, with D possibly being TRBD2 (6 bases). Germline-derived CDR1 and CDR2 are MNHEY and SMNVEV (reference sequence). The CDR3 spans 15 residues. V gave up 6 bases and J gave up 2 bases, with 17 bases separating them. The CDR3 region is CASSRTGTGTYEQYF. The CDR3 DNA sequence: TGTGCCAGCAGCCGTACCGGGACTGGCACCTACGAGCAGTACTTC.

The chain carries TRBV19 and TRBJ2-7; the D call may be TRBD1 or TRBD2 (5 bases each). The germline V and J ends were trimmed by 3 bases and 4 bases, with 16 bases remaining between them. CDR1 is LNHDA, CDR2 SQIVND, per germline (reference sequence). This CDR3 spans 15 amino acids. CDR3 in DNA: TGTGCCAGTAGTATTTCCAGGGACCGCGATTACGAGCAGTACTTC. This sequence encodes CASSISRDRDYEQYF.

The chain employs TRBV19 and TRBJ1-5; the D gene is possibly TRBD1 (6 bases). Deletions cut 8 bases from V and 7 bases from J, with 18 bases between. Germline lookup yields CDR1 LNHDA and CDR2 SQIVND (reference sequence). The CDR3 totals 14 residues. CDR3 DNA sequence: TGTGCCAGTTGGGGGGGGGCACCCGGCCAGCCCCAGCATTTT. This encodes CASWGGAPGQPQHF.